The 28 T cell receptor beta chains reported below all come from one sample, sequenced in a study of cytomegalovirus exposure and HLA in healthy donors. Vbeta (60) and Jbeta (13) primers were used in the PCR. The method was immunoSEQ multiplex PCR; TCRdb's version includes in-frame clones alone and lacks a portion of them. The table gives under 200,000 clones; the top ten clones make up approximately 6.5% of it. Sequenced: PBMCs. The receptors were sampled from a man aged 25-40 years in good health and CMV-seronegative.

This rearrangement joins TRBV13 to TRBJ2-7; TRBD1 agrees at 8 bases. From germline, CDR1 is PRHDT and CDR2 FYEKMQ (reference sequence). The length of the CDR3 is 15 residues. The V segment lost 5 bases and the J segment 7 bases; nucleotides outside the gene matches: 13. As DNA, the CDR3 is TGTGCCAGCAGCCCGCAATTACAGGGGGGACGAGAGCAGTACTTC. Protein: CASSPQLQGGREQYF.

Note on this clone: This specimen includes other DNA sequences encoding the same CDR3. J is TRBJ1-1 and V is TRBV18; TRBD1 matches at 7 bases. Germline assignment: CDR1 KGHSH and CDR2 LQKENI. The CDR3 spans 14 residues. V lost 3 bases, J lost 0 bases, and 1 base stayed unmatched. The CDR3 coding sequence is TGTGCCAGCTCACCCACAGGGGTGAACACTGAAGCTTTCTTT. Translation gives CASSPTGVNTEAFF. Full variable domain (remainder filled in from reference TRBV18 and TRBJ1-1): NAGVMQNPRHLVRRRGQEARLRCSPMKGHSHVYWYRQLPEEGLKFMVYLQKENIIDESGMPKERFSAEFPKEGPSILRIQQVVRGDSAAYFCASSPTGVNTEAFFGQGTRLTVV.

The CDR3 is CAVRLAKNIQYF. The CDR3 coding sequence is TGTGCCGTCCGTTTAGCCAAAAACATTCAGTACTTC. The chain employs TRBV6-5 and TRBJ2-4; unclear D gene. The V end was cut by 11 bases, the J end by 0 bases, with 8 bases between. The CDR3 extends over 12 amino acids. Germline lookup yields CDR1 MNHEY and CDR2 SVGAGI.

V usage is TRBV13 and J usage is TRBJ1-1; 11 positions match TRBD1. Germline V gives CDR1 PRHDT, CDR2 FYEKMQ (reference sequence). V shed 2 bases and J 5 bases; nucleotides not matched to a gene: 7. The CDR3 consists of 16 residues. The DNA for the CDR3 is TGTGCCAGCAGCTTATTCCCGGGACAGGGGGTTACTGAAGCTTTCTTT. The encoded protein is CASSLFPGQGVTEAFF.

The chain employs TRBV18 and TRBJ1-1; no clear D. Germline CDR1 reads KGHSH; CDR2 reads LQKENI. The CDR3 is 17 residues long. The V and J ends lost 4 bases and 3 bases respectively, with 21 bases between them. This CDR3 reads CASSQSSRGPTYTEAFF. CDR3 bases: TGTGCCAGCTCACAAAGCTCGCGGGGTCCCACTTACACTGAAGCTTTCTTT.

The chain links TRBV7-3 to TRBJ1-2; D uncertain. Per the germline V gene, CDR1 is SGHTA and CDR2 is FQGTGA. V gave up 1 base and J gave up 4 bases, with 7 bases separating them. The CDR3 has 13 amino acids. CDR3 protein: CASSLSGFYGYTF. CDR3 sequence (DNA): TGTGCCAGCAGCTTAAGCGGATTCTATGGCTACACCTTC. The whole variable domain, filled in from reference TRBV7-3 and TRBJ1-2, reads GAGVSQTPSNKVTEKGKYVELRCDPISGHTALYWYRQSLGQGPEFLIYFQGTGAADDSGLPNDRFFAVRPEGSVSTLKIQRTERGDSAVYLCASSLSGFYGYTFGSGTRLTVV.

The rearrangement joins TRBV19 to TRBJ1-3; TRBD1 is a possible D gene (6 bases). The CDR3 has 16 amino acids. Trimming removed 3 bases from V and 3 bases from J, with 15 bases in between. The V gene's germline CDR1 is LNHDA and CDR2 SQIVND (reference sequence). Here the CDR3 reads CASSILGQWDGNTIYF. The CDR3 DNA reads TGTGCCAGTAGTATTCTAGGACAGTGGGATGGAAACACCATATATTTT.

The CDR3 reads CASSPQGNTIYF. As DNA, the CDR3 is TGTGCCAGCTCACCTCAGGGAAACACCATATATTTT. The rearrangement uses TRBV18 and TRBJ1-3; no clear D. Between the trimmed V and J ends, which lost 3 bases and 4 bases, there was a span of 4 bases. The CDR3 sequence is 12 residues long. CDR1 KGHSH and CDR2 LQKENI come from the germline V gene.

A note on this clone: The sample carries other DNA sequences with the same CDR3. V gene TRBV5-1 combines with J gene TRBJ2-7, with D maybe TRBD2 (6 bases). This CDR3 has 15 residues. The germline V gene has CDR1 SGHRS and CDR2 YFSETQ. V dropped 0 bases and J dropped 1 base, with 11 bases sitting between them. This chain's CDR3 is CASSLVGGESYEQYF. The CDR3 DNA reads TGCGCCAGCAGCTTGGTCGGCGGGGAGTCCTACGAGCAGTACTTC.

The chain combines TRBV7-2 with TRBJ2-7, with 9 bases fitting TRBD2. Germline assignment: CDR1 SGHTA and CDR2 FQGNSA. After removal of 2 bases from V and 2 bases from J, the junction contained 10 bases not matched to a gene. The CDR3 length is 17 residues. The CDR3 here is CASSLRGLAGKPYEQYF. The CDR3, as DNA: TGTGCCAGCAGCTTACGTGGGCTAGCGGGGAAACCCTACGAGCAGTACTTC.

Written as DNA, the CDR3 is TGTGCCAGCAGCGGGGGGGCCAGCTACGAGCAGTACTTC. It is translated as CASSGGASYEQYF. The V call is TRBV5-6, the J call TRBJ2-5; TRBD2 is a possible D gene (7 bases). The J call could be wrong; TRBJ2-7 is a better fit for the DNA end. The CDR3 loop spans 13 amino acids. Germline-derived CDR1 and CDR2 are SGHDT and YYEEEE.

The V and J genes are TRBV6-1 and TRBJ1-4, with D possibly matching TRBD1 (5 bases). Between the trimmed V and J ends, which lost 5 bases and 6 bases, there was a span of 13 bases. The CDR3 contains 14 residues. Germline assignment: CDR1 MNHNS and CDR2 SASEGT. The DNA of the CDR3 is TGTGCCAGCAGTATCCAGGGTAGGGATGAAAAACTGTTTTTT. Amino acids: CASSIQGRDEKLFF.

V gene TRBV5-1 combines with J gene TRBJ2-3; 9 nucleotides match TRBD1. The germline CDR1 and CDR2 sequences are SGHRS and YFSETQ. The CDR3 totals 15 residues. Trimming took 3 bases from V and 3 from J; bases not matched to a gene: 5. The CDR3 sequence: CASSYGQGRTDTQYF. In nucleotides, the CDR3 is TGCGCCAGCAGCTACGGACAGGGGAGGACAGATACGCAGTATTTT.

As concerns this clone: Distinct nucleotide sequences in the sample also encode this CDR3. CDR3 sequence: CASISRGTINSPLHF. The DNA of the CDR3 is TGTGCCAGCATCTCCAGGGGGACCATTAACTCACCCCTCCACTTT. The V call is TRBV6-1, the J call TRBJ1-6; 7 bases fit TRBD1. This CDR3 has 15 amino acids. CDR1 is MNHNS, CDR2 SASEGT, per germline. V was pared by 7 bases and J by 10 bases, with 13 bases of the junction left unmatched.

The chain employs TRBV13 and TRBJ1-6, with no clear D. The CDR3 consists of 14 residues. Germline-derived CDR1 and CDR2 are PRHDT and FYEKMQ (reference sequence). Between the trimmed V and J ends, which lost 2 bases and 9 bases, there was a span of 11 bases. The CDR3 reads CASSLYGFGSPLHF. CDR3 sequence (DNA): TGTGCCAGCAGCTTATACGGTTTCGGTTCACCCCTCCACTTT. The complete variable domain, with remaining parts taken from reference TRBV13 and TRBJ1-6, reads AAGVIQSPRHLIKEKRETATLKCYPIPRHDTVYWYQQGPGQDPQFLISFYEKMQSDKGSIPDRFSAQQFSDYHSELNMSSLELGDSALYFCASSLYGFGSPLHFGNGTRLTVT.

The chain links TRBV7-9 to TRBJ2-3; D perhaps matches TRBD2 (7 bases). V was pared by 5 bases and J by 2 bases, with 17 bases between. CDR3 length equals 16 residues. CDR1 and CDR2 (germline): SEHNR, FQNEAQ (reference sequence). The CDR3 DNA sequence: TGTGCCAGCAGCCGGGGGGCGGAGCGGAACACAGATACGCAGTATTTT. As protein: CASSRGAERNTDTQYF.

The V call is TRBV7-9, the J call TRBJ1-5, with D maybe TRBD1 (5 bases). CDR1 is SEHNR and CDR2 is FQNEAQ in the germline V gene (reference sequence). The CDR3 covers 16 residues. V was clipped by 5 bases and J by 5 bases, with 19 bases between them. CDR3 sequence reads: CASSVGTAHSYQPQHF. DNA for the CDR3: TGTGCCAGCAGCGTCGGGACTGCGCATTCTTATCAGCCCCAGCATTTT. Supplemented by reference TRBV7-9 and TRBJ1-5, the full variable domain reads DTGVSQNPRHKITKRGQNVTFRCDPISEHNRLYWYRQTLGQGPEFLTYFQNEAQLEKSRLLSDRFSAERPKGSFSTLEIQRTEQGDSAMYLCASSVGTAHSYQPQHFGDGTRLSIL.

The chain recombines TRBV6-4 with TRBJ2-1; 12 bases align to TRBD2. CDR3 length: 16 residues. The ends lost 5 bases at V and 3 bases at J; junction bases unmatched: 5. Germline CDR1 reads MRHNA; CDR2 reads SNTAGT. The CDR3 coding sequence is TGTGCCAGCAGTAGTACTAGCGGGAGGTTCTACAATGAGCAGTTCTTC. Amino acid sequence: CASSSTSGRFYNEQFF.

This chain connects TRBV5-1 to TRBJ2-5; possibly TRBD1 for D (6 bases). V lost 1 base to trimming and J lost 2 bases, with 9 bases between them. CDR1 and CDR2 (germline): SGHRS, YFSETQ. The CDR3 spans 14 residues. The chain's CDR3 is CASSLQGPQETQYF. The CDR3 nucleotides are TGCGCCAGCAGCTTGCAGGGGCCGCAAGAGACCCAGTACTTC.

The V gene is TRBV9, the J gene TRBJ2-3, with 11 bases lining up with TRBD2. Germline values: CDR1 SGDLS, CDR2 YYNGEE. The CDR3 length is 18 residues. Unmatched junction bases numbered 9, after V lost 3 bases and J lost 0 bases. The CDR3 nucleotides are TGTGCCAGCAGCGGACAAGTCGGGACTAGCGGTAGCACAGATACGCAGTATTTT. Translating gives CASSGQVGTSGSTDTQYF.

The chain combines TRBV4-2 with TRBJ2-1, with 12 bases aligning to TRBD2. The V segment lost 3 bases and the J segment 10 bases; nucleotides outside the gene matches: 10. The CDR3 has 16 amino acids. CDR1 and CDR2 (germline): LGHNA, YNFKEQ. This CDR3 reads CASSQALAGGVQEQFF. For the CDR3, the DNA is TGTGCCAGCAGCCAGGCCCTAGCGGGGGGGGTCCAGGAGCAGTTCTTC.

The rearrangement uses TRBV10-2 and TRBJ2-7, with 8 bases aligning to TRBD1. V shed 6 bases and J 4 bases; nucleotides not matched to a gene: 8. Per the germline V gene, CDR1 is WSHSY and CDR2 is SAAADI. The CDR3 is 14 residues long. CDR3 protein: CASRLGQGAYEQYF. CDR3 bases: TGCGCCAGCAGACTGGGGCAGGGGGCTTACGAGCAGTACTTC.

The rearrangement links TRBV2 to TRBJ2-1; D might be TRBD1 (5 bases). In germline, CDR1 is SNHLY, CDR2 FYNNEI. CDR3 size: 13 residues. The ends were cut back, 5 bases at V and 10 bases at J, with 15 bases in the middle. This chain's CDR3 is CASSHYTGREQFF. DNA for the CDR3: TGTGCCAGCAGTCACTATACAGGAAGAGAGCAGTTCTTC.

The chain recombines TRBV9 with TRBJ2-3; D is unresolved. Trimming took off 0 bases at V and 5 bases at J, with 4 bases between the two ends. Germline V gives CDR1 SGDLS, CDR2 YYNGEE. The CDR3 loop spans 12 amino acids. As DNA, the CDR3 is TGTGCCAGCAGCGTAGCTGTAGATACGCAGTATTTT. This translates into CASSVAVDTQYF.

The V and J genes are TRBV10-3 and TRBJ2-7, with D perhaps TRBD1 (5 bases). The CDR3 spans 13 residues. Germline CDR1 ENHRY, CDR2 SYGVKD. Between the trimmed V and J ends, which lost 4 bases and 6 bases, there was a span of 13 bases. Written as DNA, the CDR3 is TGTGCCATCAGTGCTTGGCAGGGCGGCGAGCAGTACTTC. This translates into CAISAWQGGEQYF.

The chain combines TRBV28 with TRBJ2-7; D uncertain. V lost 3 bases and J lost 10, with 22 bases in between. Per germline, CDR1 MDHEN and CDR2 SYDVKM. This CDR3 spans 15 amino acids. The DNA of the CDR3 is TGTGCCAGCAGTTTGGTCGTAACCTACCCTCTTCGACAGTACTTC. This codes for CASSLVVTYPLRQYF.

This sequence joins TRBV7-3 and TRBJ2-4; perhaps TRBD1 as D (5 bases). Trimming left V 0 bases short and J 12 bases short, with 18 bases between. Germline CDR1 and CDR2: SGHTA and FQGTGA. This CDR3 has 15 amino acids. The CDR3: CASSLTGALVQSQYF. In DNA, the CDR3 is TGTGCCAGCAGCTTAACTGGGGCACTTGTCCAGAGTCAGTACTTC.

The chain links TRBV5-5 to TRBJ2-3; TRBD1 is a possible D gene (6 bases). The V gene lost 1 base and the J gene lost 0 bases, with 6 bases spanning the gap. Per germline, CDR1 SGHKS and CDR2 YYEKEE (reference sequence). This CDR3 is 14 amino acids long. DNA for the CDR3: TGTGCCAGCAGCTTGAGGGGGAGCACAGATACGCAGTATTTT. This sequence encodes CASSLRGSTDTQYF.